A selection of T cell receptor beta chains follows, all from one sample in a study of blood T cell repertoires in COVID-19. The protocol was immunoSEQ multiplex PCR, while the TCRdb copy is restricted to in-frame clones and leaves out a portion. There are over 350,000 clones in the sample; 87% occur only once, and roughly 2% lies in the top ten. Sequences were obtained from PBMCs or T cells enriched from blood (not recorded which). These receptors were taken from a woman under 30 with acute COVID-19. CDR3s include the opening cysteine and the closing phenylalanine or tryptophan. D genes are given only for firm matches. The size field is filled for only some rows; it gives once, few, many or a size class.

>TRBD2|TRBJ2-1|TRBV18|-
CASSPGAGVWNEQFF
TGTGCCAGCTCACCTGGAGCGGGGGTTTGGAATGAGCAGTTCTTC
>-|TRBJ2-1|TRBV7-9|-
CASSLVGDLQFF
TGTGCCAGCAGCTTAGTAGGGGACTTGCAGTTCTTC
>-|TRBJ2-5|TRBV7-2|-
CASSFRGEGTQYF
TGTGCCAGCAGCTTTCGTGGCGAGGGGACCCAGTACTTC
>-|TRBJ1-2|TRBV29-1|once
CSVEVQGPSFGYTF
TGCAGCGTTGAGGTCCAGGGCCCCAGTTTTGGCTACACCTTC
>-|TRBJ2-7|TRBV6-5|-
CASRGTRTSYEQYF
TGTGCCAGCAGAGGGACTCGGACTTCCTACGAGCAGTACTTC
>TRBD1|TRBJ1-4|TRBV2|-
CASSEGQGANEKLFF
TGTGCCAGCAGTGAGGGCCAGGGGGCGAATGAAAAACTGTTTTTT
>TRBD2|TRBJ2-1|TRBV6-5|-
CATSSSGVYNEQFF
TGTGCCACCTCGAGTAGCGGGGTCTACAATGAGCAGTTCTTC
>TRBD1|TRBJ1-3|TRBV28|-
CASSPAGQPSGNTIYF
TGTGCCAGCAGTCCGGCGGGACAGCCCTCTGGAAACACCATATATTTT
>-|TRBJ1-6|TRBV4-3|-
CASSQDWRENSPLHF
TGCGCCAGCAGCCAAGATTGGAGGGAGAATTCACCCCTCCACTTT
>-|TRBJ2-4|TRBV3-1/TRBV3-2|few
CASSQAPVGAKNIQYF
TGTGCCAGCAGCCAAGCCCCCGTCGGGGCCAAAAACATTCAGTACTTC
>-|TRBJ1-2|TRBV20-1|-
CSASPDWTATPLNYGYTF
TGCAGTGCTAGTCCCGATTGGACAGCTACTCCCTTAAACTATGGCTACACCTTC
>-|TRBJ2-1|TRBV7-2|-
CASSWQNRVNEQFF
TGTGCCAGCAGCTGGCAGAATCGGGTTAATGAGCAGTTCTTC
>TRBD1|TRBJ2-1|TRBV6-2/TRBV6-3|-
CASSYRGQSSYNEQFF
TGTGCCAGCAGTTATAGGGGGCAAAGCTCCTACAATGAGCAGTTCTTC
>-|TRBJ2-1|TRBV10-1|few
CASSPSYPLAVANIGGNEQFF
TGCGCCAGCAGTCCTTCATACCCTCTGGCCGTAGCTAATATAGGTGGCAATGAGCAGTTCTTC
>TRBD2|TRBJ2-2|TRBV24-1|-
CATSAAGGITGELFF
TGTGCCACCAGTGCGGCGGGAGGTATCACCGGGGAGCTGTTTTTT
>TRBD2|TRBJ2-7|TRBV5-4|-
CASSPSGRAYEQYF
TGTGCCAGCAGCCCTAGCGGGAGGGCCTACGAGCAGTACTTC
>TRBD1|TRBJ2-7|TRBV30|once
CAWTTGGGEQYF
TGTGCCTGGACCACAGGGGGCGGCGAGCAGTACTTC
>-|TRBJ1-5|TRBV2|few
CASSRDRRGQPQHF
TGTGCCAGCAGTAGGGACCGGAGGGGTCAGCCCCAGCATTTT
>-|TRBJ1-1|TRBV7-2|-
CASSLVSTGGRNTEAFF
TGTGCCAGCAGCTTAGTTTCGACAGGAGGACGGAACACTGAAGCTTTCTTT
>-|TRBJ2-7|TRBV6-5|-
CASSYSQKIYEQYF
TGTGCCAGCAGTTACTCGCAGAAAATATACGAGCAGTACTTC
>-|TRBJ1-4|TRBV7-3|few
CASSLSGPPLYNEKLFF
TGTGCCAGCAGCTTAAGCGGGCCCCCGCTTTATAATGAAAAACTGTTTTTT
>-|TRBJ1-6|TRBV15|-
CATSRDRGSPLHF
TGTGCCACCAGCAGAGACAGGGGATCACCCCTCCACTTT
>-|TRBJ1-6|TRBV29-1|-
CSTYPDSNSPLHF
TGCAGCACTTACCCGGACAGCAATTCACCCCTCCACTTT
>TRBD1|TRBJ1-4|TRBV5-4|-
CASSLKSWTGTGLEKLFF
TGTGCCAGCAGCTTGAAAAGTTGGACCGGGACAGGTCTTGAAAAACTGTTTTTT
>-|TRBJ2-4|TRBV7-6|-
CASSHGQKNIQYF
TGTGCCAGCAGCCACGGACAGAAAAACATTCAGTACTTC
>TRBD2|TRBJ2-1|TRBV19|-
CASSIGLAGWGNEQFF
TGTGCCAGTAGTATTGGACTAGCGGGATGGGGGAATGAGCAGTTCTTC
>-|TRBJ1-1|TRBV6-6|-
CASTAGNTEAFF
TGTGCCAGCACCGCCGGGAACACTGAAGCTTTCTTT
>-|TRBJ2-1|TRBV7-9|-
CASSLGGDEQFF
TGTGCCAGCAGCTTAGGCGGGGATGAGCAGTTCTTC
>-|TRBJ2-7|TRBV21-1|once
CASSGQTLDVTYEQYF
TGTGCCAGCAGCGGGCAGACATTAGACGTTACCTACGAGCAGTACTTC
>-|TRBJ1-1|TRBV6-1|few
CASSEARMNTEAFF
TGTGCCAGCAGTGAAGCGAGGATGAACACTGAAGCTTTCTTT
>-|TRBJ1-1|TRBV7-2|-
CASSLVMVSGVHEAFF
TGTGCCAGCAGCTTAGTAATGGTGTCAGGGGTACACGAAGCTTTCTTT
>-|TRBJ2-1|TRBV19|-
CASSIPPPIEQFF
TGTGCCAGTAGTATCCCCCCCCCAATTGAGCAGTTCTTC
>TRBD1|TRBJ2-2|TRBV19|-
CASSIPVSFRGQGGNTGELFF
TGTGCCAGTAGTATTCCAGTGTCATTTCGGGGACAGGGGGGGAACACCGGGGAGCTGTTTTTT
>TRBD2|TRBJ2-2|TRBV3-1/TRBV3-2|-
CASSQSIQRGGRTGELFF
TGTGCCAGCAGCCAATCTATCCAGCGGGGGGGCCGCACCGGGGAGCTGTTTTTT
>-|TRBJ2-2|TRBV6-4|-
CASTGLGTGELFF
TGTGCCAGCACCGGCCTCGGGACCGGGGAGCTGTTTTTT
>-|TRBJ2-5|TRBV23-1|-
CASSLPETQYF
TGCGCCAGCAGCCTCCCAGAGACCCAGTACTTC
>TRBD1|TRBJ1-2|TRBV18|-
CASSYSGTGPYGYTF
TGTGCCAGCTCCTACTCCGGGACAGGCCCCTATGGCTACACCTTC
>TRBD1|TRBJ1-2|TRBV18|-
CASSPTGDPVLGGYTF
TGTGCCAGCTCACCGACAGGGGATCCCGTTCTAGGGGGCTACACCTTC
>TRBD1|TRBJ1-2|TRBV15|-
CATSGTGYGYGYTF
TGTGCCACCAGCGGGACAGGGTATGGCTATGGCTACACCTTC
>-|TRBJ2-2|TRBV11-2|-
CASSLVLLSGELFF
TGTGCCAGCAGCTTAGTTCTACTGTCCGGGGAGCTGTTTTTT
>-|TRBJ1-2|TRBV28|-
CASSLTGPNYGYTF
TGTGCCAGCAGTTTAACTGGGCCCAACTATGGCTACACCTTC
>-|TRBJ2-5|TRBV7-2|-
CASSTYLEETQYF
TGTGCCAGCAGCACCTACTTGGAAGAGACCCAGTACTTC
>-|TRBJ1-5|TRBV19|-
CASSPQPGIYSNQPQHF
TGTGCCAGTAGTCCCCAGCCAGGGATCTATAGCAATCAGCCCCAGCATTTT
>-|TRBJ1-3|TRBV21-1|-
CASRPTGPNNLSGNTIYF
TGTGCCAGCAGGCCGACAGGGCCCAATAACCTCTCTGGAAACACCATATATTTT